These T cell receptor beta chains were read from a single sample in a study of blood T cell repertoires in COVID-19. The protocol was immunoSEQ multiplex PCR, while the TCRdb copy is restricted to in-frame clones and leaves out a portion. The data hold 160,000 or so clones, with roughly 87% observed a single time. Source material: PBMCs or T cells enriched from blood (not recorded which). The origin of the receptors is a human donor with acute COVID-19. The donor label of this sample is uncertain. The CDR3 runs from the conserved cysteine through the conserved F or W. A D gene is named only where the DNA matches it firmly. Size is stated for part of the rows, as once, few or many counts, or as a class when the clone is expanded.

TRBJ1-1 | - | TRBV27 | - | CASSLFGTNTEAFF | TGTGCCAGCAGTTTATTCGGTACCAACACTGAAGCTTTCTTT
TRBJ1-6 | TRBD1 | TRBV10-3 | - | CAISESDREYSPLHF | TGTGCCATCAGTGAGTCTGACAGGGAGTATTCACCCCTCCACTTT
TRBJ1-5 | - | TRBV24-1 | - | CATSVANQPQHF | TGTGCCACCAGTGTAGCGAATCAGCCCCAGCATTTT
TRBJ2-6 | - | TRBV13 | - | CASSLGSVSGANVLTF | TGTGCCAGCAGCTTAGGTTCAGTATCTGGGGCCAACGTCCTGACTTTC
TRBJ2-7 | TRBD1 | TRBV20-1 | - | CSASYGDSGVSF | TGCAGTGCTAGTTATGGGGACAGTGGGGTGAGCTTC
TRBJ2-1 | TRBD2 | TRBV6-4 | - | CASSDSWLAGGLGSYNEQFF | TGTGCCAGCAGTGACTCTTGGCTAGCGGGGGGGCTCGGGTCCTACAATGAGCAGTTCTTC
TRBJ2-1 | TRBD2 | TRBV6-4 | once | CASSPTSGEGNEQFF | TGTGCCAGCAGTCCCACTAGCGGGGAGGGCAATGAGCAGTTCTTC
TRBJ2-7 | TRBD1 | TRBV10-3 | - | CAIRPGQGLHPSLRSSYEQYF | TGTGCCATCAGGCCGGGACAGGGCCTTCACCCTTCCCTTAGGAGCTCCTACGAGCAGTACTTC
TRBJ2-5 | TRBD2 | TRBV4-2 | - | CASSQDPSTSGGAWETQYF | TGTGCCAGCAGCCAAGATCCTTCGACTAGCGGGGGGGCCTGGGAGACCCAGTACTTC
TRBJ1-1 | - | TRBV5-1 | - | CASSLAVRVSKGQLNTEAFF | TGCGCCAGCAGCTTGGCAGTAAGGGTCTCAAAGGGGCAACTGAACACTGAAGCTTTCTTT
TRBJ2-2 | - | TRBV6-5 | few | CASSYSGGTGELFF | TGTGCCAGCAGTTACTCAGGGGGCACCGGGGAGCTGTTTTTT
TRBJ2-1 | - | TRBV30 | - | CAWSQNEQFF | TGTGCCTGGAGCCAGAATGAGCAGTTCTTC
TRBJ2-7 | - | TRBV20-1 | - | CSASGQSSYEQYF | TGCAGTGCTAGTGGACAGTCCTCCTACGAGCAGTACTTC
TRBJ2-1 | - | TRBV25-1 | - | CASSEGGNEQFF | TGTGCCAGCAGTGAAGGAGGAAATGAGCAGTTCTTC
TRBJ2-1 | - | TRBV7-9 | - | CASSSEVSLYEQFF | TGTGCCAGCAGCTCGGAGGTTAGCTTATATGAGCAGTTCTTC
TRBJ1-2 | - | TRBV6-5 | - | CASSVAGLSGYTF | TGTGCCAGCAGCGTCGCGGGGCTGAGTGGCTACACCTTC
TRBJ2-7 | TRBD1 | TRBV5-1 | - | CASSPGQGRSALTYEQYF | TGCGCCAGCAGCCCGGGACAGGGGCGATCCGCCTTAACCTACGAGCAGTACTTC
TRBJ1-1 | - | TRBV29-1 | - | CSVFPLRGTEAFF | TGCAGCGTTTTCCCCCTCCGGGGTACTGAAGCTTTCTTT
TRBJ2-5 | TRBD1 | TRBV29-1 | - | CSASYRTGSGETQYF | TGCAGCGCTTCATACAGGACAGGGAGTGGGGAGACCCAGTACTTC
TRBJ2-3 | - | TRBV6-5 | - | CASTLNRRDTQYF | TGTGCCAGCACTTTAAACCGGAGAGATACGCAGTATTTT
TRBJ1-1 | - | TRBV19 | - | CASSQGLTEAFF | TGTGCCAGTAGCCAGGGTTTGACTGAAGCTTTCTTT
TRBJ1-2 | TRBD1 | TRBV6-6 | - | CASSYSQQGIGGYTF | TGTGCCAGCAGTTACTCTCAACAGGGGATAGGGGGCTACACCTTC
TRBJ1-2 | TRBD1 | TRBV7-9 | - | CASSDPGQGLGYTF | TGTGCCAGCAGCGATCCGGGACAGGGGCTTGGCTACACCTTC
TRBJ2-3 | TRBD2 | TRBV11-2 | few | CASSPSGDQDTQYF | TGTGCCAGCAGCCCAAGCGGGGACCAAGATACGCAGTATTTT
TRBJ1-5 | - | TRBV9 | - | CASSAKSEFSNQPQHF | TGTGCCAGCAGCGCCAAGTCAGAATTTAGCAATCAGCCCCAGCATTTT
TRBJ2-5 | TRBD1 | TRBV7-8 | - | CASSLRDRQETQYF | TGTGCCAGCAGCCTCCGGGACAGACAAGAGACCCAGTACTTC
TRBJ1-1 | - | TRBV5-4 | - | CASSLMSGGTEAFF | TGTGCCAGCAGCTTAATGTCAGGAGGTACTGAAGCTTTCTTT
TRBJ1-2 | - | TRBV27 | - | CASSTQGRGYTF | TGTGCCAGCAGTACACAGGGCCGAGGCTACACCTTC
TRBJ1-2 | - | TRBV4-3 | - | CASSQDTGNYGYTF | TGCGCCAGCAGCCAAGATACGGGTAACTATGGCTACACCTTC
TRBJ1-2 | - | TRBV2 | once | CASSPGTHEPLNYGYTF | TGTGCCAGCAGTCCCGGGACACATGAGCCACTAAACTATGGCTACACCTTC
TRBJ2-1 | TRBD2 | TRBV5-1 | once | CASSLRGLAGDYNEQFF | TGCGCCAGCAGCCTGCGTGGGTTGGCGGGGGACTACAATGAGCAGTTCTTC
TRBJ2-1 | - | TRBV21-1 | - | CASSTEMVGNEQFF | TGTGCCAGCTCGACGGAGATGGTAGGCAATGAGCAGTTCTTC
TRBJ2-3 | - | TRBV2 | - | CASSAGESTDTQYF | TGTGCCAGCAGTGCGGGGGAAAGCACAGATACGCAGTATTTT
TRBJ1-2 | TRBD1 | TRBV18 | - | CASSPQGARPTTPYGYTF | TGTGCCAGCTCCCCCCAGGGGGCCCGCCCCACGACACCATATGGCTACACCTTC
TRBJ2-7 | TRBD2 | TRBV27 | - | CASSSGLAGSYEQYF | TGTGCCAGCAGTTCGGGACTAGCGGGCTCCTACGAGCAGTACTTC
TRBJ2-2 | TRBD2 | TRBV7-8 | once | CASSPLGGGGFTGELFF | TGTGCCAGCAGCCCTCTTGGGGGCGGGGGGTTCACCGGGGAGCTGTTTTTT
TRBJ2-5 | TRBD1 | TRBV7-2 | - | CASSLRQGVILETQYF | TGTGCCAGCAGCCTCCGACAGGGAGTTATCTTGGAGACCCAGTACTTC
TRBJ1-2 | - | TRBV9 | - | CASSVAPDGTSYGYTF | TGTGCCAGCAGCGTAGCCCCGGACGGAACTAGCTATGGCTACACCTTC
TRBJ1-1 | TRBD1 | TRBV6-5 | - | CASSYPQGPGGRAFF | TGTGCCAGCAGTTACCCACAGGGGCCAGGAGGACGAGCTTTCTTT
TRBJ2-1 | TRBD2 | TRBV7-3 | - | CASSLQAGVEQFF | TGTGCCAGCAGCTTACAGGCGGGGGTTGAGCAGTTCTTC